Below are 2 T cell receptor beta chains sequenced from a single sample in a study of T cell clusters in autoimmune cytopenias. TRB rearrangements were amplified by touch-down multiplex PCR with mixed TRB-A/B primers. For each CDR3 protein, TCRdb gives one entry from its re-call of the multiplex PCR reads, without DNA. Across some 4,900 distinct CDR3 sequences, the top ten clones capture 55% of the sample. Some 40,000 genome equivalents of blood DNA were amplified for TRB. These data also featured in a second study, about T cell repertoires in aging, cancer and after chemotherapy.

The sequencing input was peripheral blood. These receptors originate from a human donor with chronic lymphocytic leukemia. The donor label of this sample is uncertain.

Its frequency marks this clonotype as medium-sized. The gene calls are TRBV6-6 and TRBJ2-3. The CDR3 length is 16 residues. The germline V gene has CDR1 MNHNY and CDR2 SVGAGI (reference sequence). CDR3: CASSYSVHPSTDTQYF.

The V gene is TRBV4-3, the J gene TRBJ2-3; the TRBD2 assignment by TCRdb is unverifiable without DNA. Looked up from germline, CDR1 is LGHNA and CDR2 is YSLEER. This CDR3 region has 15 residues. CDR3 protein: CASSQDFGGGDTQYF.